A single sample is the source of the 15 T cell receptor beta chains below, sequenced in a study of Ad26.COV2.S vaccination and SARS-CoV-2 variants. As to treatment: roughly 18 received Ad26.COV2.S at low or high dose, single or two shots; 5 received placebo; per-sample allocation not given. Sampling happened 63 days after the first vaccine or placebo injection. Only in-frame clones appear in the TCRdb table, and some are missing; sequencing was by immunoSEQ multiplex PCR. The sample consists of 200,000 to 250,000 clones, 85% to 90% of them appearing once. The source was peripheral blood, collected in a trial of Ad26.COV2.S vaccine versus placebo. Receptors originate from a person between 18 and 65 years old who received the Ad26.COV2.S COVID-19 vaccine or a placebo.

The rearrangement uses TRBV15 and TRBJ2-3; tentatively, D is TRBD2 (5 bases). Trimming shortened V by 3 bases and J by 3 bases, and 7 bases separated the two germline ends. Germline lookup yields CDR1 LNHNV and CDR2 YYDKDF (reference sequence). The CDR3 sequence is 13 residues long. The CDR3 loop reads CATSSTSTDTQYF. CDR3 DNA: TGTGCCACCAGCAGCACTAGTACAGATACGCAGTATTTT.

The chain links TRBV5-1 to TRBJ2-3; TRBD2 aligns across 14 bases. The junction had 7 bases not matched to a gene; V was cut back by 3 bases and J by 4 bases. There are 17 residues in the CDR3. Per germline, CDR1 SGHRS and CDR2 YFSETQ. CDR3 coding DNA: TGCGCCAGCAGCTGGGGGACTAGCGGGAGTAGTGCAGATACGCAGTATTTT. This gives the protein CASSWGTSGSSADTQYF.

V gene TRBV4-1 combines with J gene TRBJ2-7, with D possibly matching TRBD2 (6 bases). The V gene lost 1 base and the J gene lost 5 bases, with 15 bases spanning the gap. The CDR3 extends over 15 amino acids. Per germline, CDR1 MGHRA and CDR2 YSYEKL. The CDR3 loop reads CASSQAAGRFNEQYF. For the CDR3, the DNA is TGCGCCAGCAGCCAAGCGGCAGGGAGGTTCAACGAGCAGTACTTC.

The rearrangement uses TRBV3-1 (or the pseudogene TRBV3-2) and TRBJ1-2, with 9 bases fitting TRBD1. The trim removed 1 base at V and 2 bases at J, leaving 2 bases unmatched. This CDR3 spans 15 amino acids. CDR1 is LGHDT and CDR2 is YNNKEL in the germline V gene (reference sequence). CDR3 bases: TGTGCCAGCAGCCAAGGGGGACAGGGAAACTATGGCTACACCTTC. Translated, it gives CASSQGGQGNYGYTF.

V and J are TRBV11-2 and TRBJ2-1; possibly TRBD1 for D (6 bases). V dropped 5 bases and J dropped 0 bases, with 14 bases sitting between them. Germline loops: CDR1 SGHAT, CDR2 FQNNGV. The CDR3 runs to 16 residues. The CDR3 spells CASSLRTASSYNEQFF. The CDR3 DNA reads TGTGCCAGCAGCCTCAGGACAGCGAGCTCCTACAATGAGCAGTTCTTC.

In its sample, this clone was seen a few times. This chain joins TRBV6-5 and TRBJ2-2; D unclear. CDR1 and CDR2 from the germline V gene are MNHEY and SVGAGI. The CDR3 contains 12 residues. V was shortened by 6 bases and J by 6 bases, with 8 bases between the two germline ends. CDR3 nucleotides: TGTGCCAGCAGCCATCCGGCCGGGGAGCTGTTTTTT. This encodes CASSHPAGELFF.

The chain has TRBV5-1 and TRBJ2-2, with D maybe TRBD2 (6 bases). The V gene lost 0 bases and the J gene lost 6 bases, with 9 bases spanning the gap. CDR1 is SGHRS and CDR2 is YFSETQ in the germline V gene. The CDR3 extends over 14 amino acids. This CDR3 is CASSLGRGSGELFF. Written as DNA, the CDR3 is TGCGCCAGCAGCTTGGGGAGGGGTTCCGGGGAGCTGTTTTTT.

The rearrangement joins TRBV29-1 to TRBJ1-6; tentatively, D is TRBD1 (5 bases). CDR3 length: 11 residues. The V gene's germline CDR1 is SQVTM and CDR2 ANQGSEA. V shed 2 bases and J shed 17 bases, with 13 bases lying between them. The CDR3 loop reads CSVESGGGIHF. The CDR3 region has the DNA TGCAGCGTTGAATCGGGGGGAGGAATCCACTTT.

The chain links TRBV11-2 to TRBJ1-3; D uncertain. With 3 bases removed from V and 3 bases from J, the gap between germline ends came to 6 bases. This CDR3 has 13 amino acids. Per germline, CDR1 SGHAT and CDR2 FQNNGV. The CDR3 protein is CASSFLYGNTIYF. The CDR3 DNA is TGTGCCAGCAGCTTTTTATATGGAAACACCATATATTTT.

CDR3: CASSHLSNQPQHF. DNA for the CDR3: TGTGCCAGCAGCCATCTAAGTAACCAGCCCCAGCATTTT. The chain links TRBV3-1 (or the pseudogene TRBV3-2) to TRBJ1-5; D unclear. V was clipped by 3 bases and J by 7 bases, with 10 bases between them. The CDR3 is made up of 13 amino acids. Germline lookup yields CDR1 LGHDT and CDR2 YNNKEL (reference sequence).

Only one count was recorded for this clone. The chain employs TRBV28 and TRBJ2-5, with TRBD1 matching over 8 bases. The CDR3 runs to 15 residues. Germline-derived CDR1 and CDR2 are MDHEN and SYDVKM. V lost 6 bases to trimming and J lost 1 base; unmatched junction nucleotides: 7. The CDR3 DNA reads TGTGCCAGCAGCGCTCTGACAGGGGTCCAAGAGACCCAGTACTTC. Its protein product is CASSALTGVQETQYF. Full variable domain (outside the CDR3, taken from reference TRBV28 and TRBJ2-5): DVKVTQSSRYLVKRTGEKVFLECVQDMDHENMFWYRQDPGLGLRLIYFSYDVKMKEKGDIPEGYSVSREKKERFSLILESASTNQTSMYLCASSALTGVQETQYFGPGTRLLVL.

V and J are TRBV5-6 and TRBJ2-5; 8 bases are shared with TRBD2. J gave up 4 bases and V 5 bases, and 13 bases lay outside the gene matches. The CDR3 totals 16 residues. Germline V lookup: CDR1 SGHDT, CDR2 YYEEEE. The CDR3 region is CASSQTGGSGIETQYF. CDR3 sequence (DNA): TGTGCCAGCAGTCAAACAGGAGGTAGCGGGATAGAGACCCAGTACTTC.

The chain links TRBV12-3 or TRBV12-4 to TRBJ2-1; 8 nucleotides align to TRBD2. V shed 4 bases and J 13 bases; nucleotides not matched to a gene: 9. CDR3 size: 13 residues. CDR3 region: CASSSQVRTSQFF. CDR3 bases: TGTGCCAGCAGTTCTCAAGTTAGGACTAGCCAGTTCTTC.

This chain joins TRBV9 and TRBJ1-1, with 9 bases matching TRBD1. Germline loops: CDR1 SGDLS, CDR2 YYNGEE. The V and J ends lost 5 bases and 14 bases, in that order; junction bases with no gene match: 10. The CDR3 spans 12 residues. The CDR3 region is CASSLSGTGIFF. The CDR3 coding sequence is TGTGCCAGCAGTTTGTCCGGGACAGGGATCTTCTTT.

CDR3 nucleotides: TGTGCCAGCAGTAAGCCGGTGACCGGGGAGCTGTTTTTT. Translating it yields CASSKPVTGELFF. The chain joins TRBV6-5 to TRBJ2-2; D gene unclear. The V end was cut by 5 bases, the J end by 5 bases, with 9 bases between. The CDR3 has 13 residues. The germline V gene encodes CDR1 MNHEY and CDR2 SVGAGI.